This T cell receptor (beta chain) originates from a study of PD-1 blockade in classical Hodgkin lymphoma. Study as a whole: On a schedule of every 2 weeks, patients received nivolumab 3 mg/kg intravenously.

Sequenced by immunoSEQ multiplex PCR; TCRdb stores in-frame clones only, minus some. The sample lists approximately 150,000 clones; nearly 80% were seen once. Study results and caveats: Patients newly diagnosed and complete responders had comparable baseline diversity. In newly diagnosed patients, baseline TCR diversity was reportedly below that of healthy donors.

As to this clone: The antigen remains undetermined.

All the patients suffered relapse after autologous stem cell transplantation, and brentuximab vedotin exposure differed. The sequence was collected from a human donor with classical Hodgkin lymphoma. Specimen: peripheral blood mononuclear cells (PBMCs), collected before the second cycle of nivolumab.

In DNA, the CDR3 is TGTGCCAGCAGTTACTCGTGGAGTGGGGGTACGCAGTATTTT. It specifies CASSYSWSGGTQYF. V usage is TRBV6-5 and J usage is TRBJ2-3; D may match TRBD1 or TRBD2 (5 bases each). Germline CDR1 MNHEY, CDR2 SVGAGI. CDR3 length: 14 amino acids. V gave up 0 bases and J gave up 8 bases, with 12 bases separating them.